The clone carrying this T cell receptor (beta chain) came up a few times. Antigen: not known. A second PCR, run for roughly 7 to 12 cycles, used a sample-barcoded 5' primer plus a J-beta primer mix. In TCRdb, the 5' RACE reads were re-called with MiXCR into one record per CDR3 protein. This table has about 780,000 distinct CDR3 sequences, more than 35% appearing once. Germline V gives CDR1 SGHTA, CDR2 FQGNSA. V lost 4 bases and J lost 10; bases outside the gene matches: 6. This CDR3 is built from 14 residues. This specimen belongs to a study of blood T cells in healthy people across ages. Study in general: Template switching caught about one barcoded beta molecule for each two T cells. Overall study findings and caveats: PBMCs left unsorted prevented a conclusive naive versus antigen-experienced comparison. TCR beta diversity tracked closely with naive T cell percentage.

The gene calls are TRBV7-2 and TRBJ2-1, with TRBD2 matching 11 bases. The receptor was derived from a man older than 75 in good health. The sequencing sample was made of blood. This CDR3 is CASSSLGLAGEQFF. As DNA, the CDR3 is TGTGCCAGCAGCTCCTTAGGACTAGCGGGCGAGCAGTTCTTC.